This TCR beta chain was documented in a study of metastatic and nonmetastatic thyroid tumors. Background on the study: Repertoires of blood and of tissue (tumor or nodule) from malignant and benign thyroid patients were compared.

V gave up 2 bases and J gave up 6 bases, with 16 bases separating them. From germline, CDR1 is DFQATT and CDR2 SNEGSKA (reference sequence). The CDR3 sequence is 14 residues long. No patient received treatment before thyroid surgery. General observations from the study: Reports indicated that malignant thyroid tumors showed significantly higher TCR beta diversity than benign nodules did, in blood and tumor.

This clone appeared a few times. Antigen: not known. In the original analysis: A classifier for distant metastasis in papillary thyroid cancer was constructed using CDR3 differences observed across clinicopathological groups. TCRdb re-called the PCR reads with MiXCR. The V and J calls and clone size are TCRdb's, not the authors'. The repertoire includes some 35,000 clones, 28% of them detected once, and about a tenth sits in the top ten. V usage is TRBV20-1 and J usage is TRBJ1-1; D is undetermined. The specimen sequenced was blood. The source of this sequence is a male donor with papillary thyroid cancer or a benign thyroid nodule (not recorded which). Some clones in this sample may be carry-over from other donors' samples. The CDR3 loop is CSARPQRVWAEAFF. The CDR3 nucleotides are TGCAGTGCTAGACCCCAAAGGGTGTGGGCTGAAGCTTTCTTT.